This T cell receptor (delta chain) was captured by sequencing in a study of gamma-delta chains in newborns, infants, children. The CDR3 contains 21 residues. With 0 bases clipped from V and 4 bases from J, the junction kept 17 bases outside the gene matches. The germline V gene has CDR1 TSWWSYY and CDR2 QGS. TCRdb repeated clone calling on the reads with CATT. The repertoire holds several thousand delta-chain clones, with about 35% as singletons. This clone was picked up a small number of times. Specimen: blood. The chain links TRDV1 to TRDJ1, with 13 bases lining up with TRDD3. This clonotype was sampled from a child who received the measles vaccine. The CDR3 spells CALGELGLPTSTGGYGDKLIF. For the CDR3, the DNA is TGTGCTCTTGGGGAACTTGGACTTCCTACGAGTACTGGGGGATACGGCGATAAACTCATCTTT.